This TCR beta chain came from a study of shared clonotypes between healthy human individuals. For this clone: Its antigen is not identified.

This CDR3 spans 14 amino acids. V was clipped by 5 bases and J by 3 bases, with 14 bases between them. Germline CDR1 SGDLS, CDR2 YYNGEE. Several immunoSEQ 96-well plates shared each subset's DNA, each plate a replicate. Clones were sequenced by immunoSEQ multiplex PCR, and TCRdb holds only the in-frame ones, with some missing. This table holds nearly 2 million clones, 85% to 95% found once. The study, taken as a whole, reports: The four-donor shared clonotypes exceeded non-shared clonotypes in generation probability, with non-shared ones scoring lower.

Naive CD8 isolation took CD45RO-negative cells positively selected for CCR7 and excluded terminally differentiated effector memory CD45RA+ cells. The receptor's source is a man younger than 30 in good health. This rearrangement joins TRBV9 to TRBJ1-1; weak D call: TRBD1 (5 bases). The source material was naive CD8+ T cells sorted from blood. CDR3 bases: TGTGCCAGCAGTGACCCGATGGGGGACACTGAAGCTTTCTTT. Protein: CASSDPMGDTEAFF.